The sequence of this TCR beta chain was determined in a study of beta chain features in type 1 diabetes. Of note for this clone: The target antigen is unknown. Other DNA sequences in the sample encode the same CDR3.

Germline loops: CDR1 KGHSH, CDR2 LQKENI. The CDR3 spans 13 residues. V dropped 0 bases and J dropped 3 bases, with 5 bases sitting between them. Overall study results and limits: In all four CD4+ subsets, TCRB CDR3 length was significantly, moderately reduced in type 1 diabetes. VDJ junctions sequenced from type 1 diabetes patients showed fewer insertions and more deletions.

The whole isolated RNA underwent reverse transcription, so sequencing captured expressed TCRB transcripts. Profiling relied on immunoSEQ multiplex PCR, and the TCRdb table lists in-frame clones only, not all of them. The table shows roughly 450,000 clones, with about an eighth occurring only once. The sample taken for sequencing was naive CD4+ T cells from blood. This TCR was sampled from a woman between 18 and 29 years old in good health. The chain is built from TRBV18 and TRBJ1-1; no firm D call. CDR3 bases: TGTGCCAGCTCACCACCGTCATACACTGAAGCTTTCTTT. Protein sequence: CASSPPSYTEAFF.